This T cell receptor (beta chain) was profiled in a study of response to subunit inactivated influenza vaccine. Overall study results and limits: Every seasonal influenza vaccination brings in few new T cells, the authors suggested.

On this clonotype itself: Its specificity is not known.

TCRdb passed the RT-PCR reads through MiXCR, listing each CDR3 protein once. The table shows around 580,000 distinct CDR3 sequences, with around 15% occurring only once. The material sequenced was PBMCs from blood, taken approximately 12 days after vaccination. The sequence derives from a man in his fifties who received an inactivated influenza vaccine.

CDR3 sequence: CAWGDSSFTEAFF. The CDR3 DNA reads as TGTGCCTGGGGAGACTCTTCCTTCACTGAAGCTTTCTTT. The chain has TRBV30 and TRBJ1-1; no clear D gene. The V end was cut by 5 bases, the J end by 4 bases, with 14 bases between. Germline CDR1 and CDR2: GTSNPN and SVGIG (reference sequence). The CDR3 extends over 13 amino acids.